The 32 T cell receptor beta chains below all came from one sample that was sequenced in a study of shared clonotypes between healthy human individuals. The protocol was immunoSEQ multiplex PCR, while the TCRdb copy is restricted to in-frame clones and leaves out a portion. The table has 2,500,000 or so clones, 80% to 95% seen once. Sample: naive CD4+ T cells from PBMCs. Subset reported: CD45RA+ positively selected. These receptors came from a man between 18 and 35 years old in good health. Some clones in this sample may be carry-over from other donors' samples.

The V call is TRBV27, the J call TRBJ2-6; no definite D call. The CDR3 runs to 12 residues. V lost 8 bases to trimming and J lost 2 bases, with 4 bases between them. Germline V gene data show CDR1 as MNHEY and CDR2 as SMNVEV (reference sequence). The CDR3 here is CASRAGANVLTF. The CDR3 DNA reads TGTGCCAGCCGGGCTGGGGCCAACGTCCTGACTTTC. The full variable domain, rest sourced from reference TRBV27 and TRBJ2-6, is EAQVTQNPRYLITVTGKKLTVTCSQNMNHEYMSWYRQDPGLGLRQIYYSMNVEVTDKGDVPEGYKVSRKEKRNFPLILESPSPNQTSLYFCASRAGANVLTFGAGSRLTVL.

The chain uses TRBV7-2 and TRBJ2-1; the match to TRBD2 covers 13 bases. Trimming took 5 bases from V and 6 from J; bases not matched to a gene: 7. Germline CDR1 is SGHTA and CDR2 is FQGNSA. The CDR3 sequence is 16 residues long. The CDR3 region is CASSQTRTSGSNEQFF. Here the CDR3 DNA reads TGTGCCAGCAGCCAGACCAGGACTAGCGGGAGCAATGAGCAGTTCTTC. Drawing the rest from reference TRBV7-2 and TRBJ2-1, the complete variable domain is GAGVSQSPSNKVTEKGKDVELRCDPISGHTALYWYRQSLGQGLEFLIYFQGNSAPDKSGLPSDRFSAERTGGSVSTLTIQRTQQEDSAVYLCASSQTRTSGSNEQFFGPGTRLTVL.

The genes are TRBV15 and TRBJ2-4; TRBD1 matches at 9 bases. V lost 6 bases to trimming and J lost 4 bases; unmatched junction nucleotides: 4. Germline CDR1 reads LNHNV; CDR2 reads YYDKDF (reference sequence). This CDR3 spans 14 amino acids. The DNA for the CDR3 is TGTGCCACCAGGTCGACAGGGGGGAAAAACATTCAGTACTTC. Residues: CATRSTGGKNIQYF.

The chain has TRBV7-2 and TRBJ2-7; 8 bases fit TRBD1. This CDR3 contains 13 residues. The V segment lost 4 bases and the J segment 3 bases; nucleotides outside the gene matches: 2. CDR1 SGHTA and CDR2 FQGNSA come from the germline V gene. This CDR3 is CASSSGQDYEQYF. The DNA for the CDR3 is TGTGCCAGCAGCTCGGGACAGGACTACGAGCAGTACTTC.

The DNA of the CDR3 is TGTGCCAGCAGTCCCGGATCGGGCCGGGACGCCTACAATGAGCAGTTCTTC. It encodes CASSPGSGRDAYNEQFF. V and J are TRBV27 and TRBJ2-1; D possibly uses TRBD1 or TRBD2 (5 bases each). The CDR3 consists of 17 residues. Germline CDR1 reads MNHEY; CDR2 reads SMNVEV (reference sequence). Deletions cut 5 bases from V and 2 bases from J, with 19 bases between.

The table lists this clone with a count of one. J is TRBJ2-7 and V is TRBV5-4; D might be TRBD1 (6 bases). This CDR3 has 16 residues. With 0 bases removed from V and 1 base from J, the gap between germline ends came to 14 bases. From germline, CDR1 is SGHNT and CDR2 YYREEE (reference sequence). CDR3 nucleotide sequence: TGTGCCAGCAGCTTGGCGACAGGCCGCGGGTCCTACGAGCAGTACTTC. This codes for CASSLATGRGSYEQYF.

The V call is TRBV7-6, the J call TRBJ1-4, with D tentatively TRBD1 (6 bases). Trimming cost V 2 bases and J 3 bases, with 19 bases left between them. CDR1 is SGHVS, CDR2 FNYEAQ, per germline. This CDR3 spans 18 amino acids. CDR3 DNA: TGTGCCAGCAGCTTATTGGGTAGGGGGTTACCAGCTAATGAAAAACTGTTTTTT. This translates into CASSLLGRGLPANEKLFF.

The chain links TRBV28 to TRBJ1-2, with TRBD1 as a possible D gene (5 bases). The CDR3 has 14 amino acids. V shed 6 bases and J shed 4 bases, with 15 bases lying between them. From germline, CDR1 is MDHEN and CDR2 SYDVKM. CDR3 nucleotide sequence: TGTGCCAGCAGCCCCGTCGGGGGGGGCTATGGCTACACCTTC. Translated: CASSPVGGGYGYTF.

The chain has TRBV18 and TRBJ2-5; weak D call: TRBD2 (5 bases). Trimming removed 3 bases from V and 1 base from J, with 9 bases in between. Germline V gives CDR1 KGHSH, CDR2 LQKENI. The CDR3 runs 14 residues. DNA for the CDR3: TGTGCCAGCTCACCGACGGGGTTCCAAGAGACCCAGTACTTC. It codes for CASSPTGFQETQYF.

The V gene is TRBV27, the J gene TRBJ1-4; 7 bases are a match to TRBD1. The junction had 20 bases not matched to a gene; V was cut back by 6 bases and J by 7 bases. Germline V gene lookup returns CDR1 MNHEY and CDR2 SMNVEV (reference sequence). The CDR3 sequence is 18 residues long. The CDR3 region has the DNA TGTGCCAGCAGGAAACTACAATATGAACAGGGGAGTAGTGAAAAACTGTTTTTT. This translates into CASRKLQYEQGSSEKLFF.

This clone was seen a single time. The chain carries TRBV6-5 and TRBJ1-5; TRBD1 matches 7 bases. Germline CDR1 and CDR2: MNHEY and SVGAGI. Trimming removed 6 bases from V and 7 bases from J; junction bases left unmatched: 6. The CDR3 consists of 13 residues. CDR3 amino acids: CASRGGFGQPQHF. The DNA for the CDR3 is TGTGCCAGCAGAGGGGGCTTCGGACAGCCCCAGCATTTT.

A single count supports this clone. This chain connects TRBV5-1 to TRBJ1-3, with D perhaps matching TRBD1 (5 bases). V was shortened by 0 bases and J by 0 bases, with 7 bases between the two germline ends. This CDR3 is built from 15 residues. In germline, CDR1 is SGHRS, CDR2 YFSETQ. CDR3 protein: CASSLDRSSGNTIYF. Here the CDR3 DNA reads TGCGCCAGCAGCTTGGACAGGAGCTCTGGAAACACCATATATTTT.

The chain recombines TRBV28 with TRBJ1-1; D not resolved. V dropped 6 bases and J dropped 7 bases, with 15 bases sitting between them. This CDR3 has 13 residues. CDR1 MDHEN and CDR2 SYDVKM come from the germline V gene. In DNA form, the CDR3 reads TGTGCCAGCAGGGGGAGCAGAAGGAATGAAGCTTTCTTT. Its protein is CASRGSRRNEAFF.

This chain joins TRBV5-1 and TRBJ2-1, with 12 bases identical to TRBD2. Germline V lookup: CDR1 SGHRS, CDR2 YFSETQ. V gave up 4 bases and J gave up 4 bases; unmatched junction bases: 6. This CDR3 comprises 16 residues. In nucleotides, the CDR3 is TGCGCCAGCAGCCGGGGACTAGCGGGCCGTTACAATGAGCAGTTCTTC. It is translated as CASSRGLAGRYNEQFF.

The chain employs TRBV19 and TRBJ2-7, with 13 bases matching TRBD2. Germline CDR1 LNHDA, CDR2 SQIVND (reference sequence). The junction had 4 bases not matched to a gene; V was cut back by 1 base and J by 4 bases. This CDR3 has 16 residues. The CDR3 sequence: CASSIGLAGGFYEQYF. DNA of the CDR3: TGTGCCAGTAGTATAGGACTAGCGGGAGGATTTTACGAGCAGTACTTC.

The genes are TRBV18 and TRBJ2-7; 7 nucleotides align to TRBD1. V gave up 3 bases and J gave up 1 base; unmatched junction bases: 9. The CDR3 extends over 16 amino acids. Germline V gives CDR1 KGHSH, CDR2 LQKENI. CDR3 DNA sequence: TGTGCCAGCTCACCTAACCCGGGACAGATGTCCTACGAGCAGTACTTC. Amino acid sequence: CASSPNPGQMSYEQYF.

The chain joins TRBV28 to TRBJ1-2, with 9 bases fitting TRBD1. V was pared by 6 bases and J by 6 bases, with 5 bases of the junction left unmatched. Germline CDR1 and CDR2: MDHEN and SYDVKM. The CDR3 extends over 13 amino acids. CDR3 residues: CASRPDRGHGYTF. The CDR3 coding sequence is TGTGCCAGCAGGCCGGACAGGGGACATGGCTACACCTTC.

The V call is TRBV9, the J call TRBJ2-2; perhaps TRBD2 as D (6 bases). CDR1 is SGDLS, CDR2 YYNGEE, per germline. Between the trimmed V and J ends, which lost 1 base and 8 bases, there was a span of 18 bases. The CDR3 extends over 16 amino acids. The CDR3 reads CASSVMGQGLLGELFF. Written as DNA, the CDR3 is TGTGCCAGCAGCGTAATGGGGCAGGGACTTTTAGGGGAGCTGTTTTTT.

V usage is TRBV19 and J usage is TRBJ2-1; D not resolved. Germline V lookup: CDR1 LNHDA, CDR2 SQIVND (reference sequence). Between the trimmed V and J ends, which lost 0 bases and 6 bases, there was a span of 9 bases. The CDR3 runs 14 residues. The CDR3, as DNA: TGTGCCAGTAGTATAGATGGGGAATTCAATGAGCAGTTCTTC. Translation: CASSIDGEFNEQFF.

As concerns this clone: Other DNA variants within this sample encode the same CDR3. J is TRBJ1-1 and V is TRBV9, with D possibly TRBD1 on 6 matching bases. V lost 2 bases, J lost 1 base, and 9 bases lay in between. Germline V gene data show CDR1 as SGDLS and CDR2 as YYNGEE. The CDR3 is 14 residues long. In nucleotides, the CDR3 is TGTGCCAGCAGCGTGTCACAGGGGAACACTGAAGCTTTCTTT. Translating it yields CASSVSQGNTEAFF.

V is TRBV30 and J is TRBJ2-3; no firm D call. Trimming pared 6 bases from V and 12 bases from J, leaving 19 bases between. This CDR3 contains 12 residues. Germline lookup yields CDR1 GTSNPN and CDR2 SVGIG (reference sequence). CDR3 in amino acids: CACDVGMLSQYF. The DNA for the CDR3 is TGTGCCTGCGACGTGGGGATGCTGAGTCAGTATTTT.

This clone was found once. The chain has TRBV7-2 and TRBJ1-1; possibly TRBD1 for D (6 bases). Per germline, CDR1 SGHTA and CDR2 FQGNSA. V lost 5 bases and J 5 bases, leaving 12 bases between the germline ends. The CDR3 runs 13 residues. The CDR3 DNA follows: TGTGCCAGCAGCGGCCAAAGGGGGACTGAAGCTTTCTTT. Translated, it gives CASSGQRGTEAFF.

J is TRBJ2-3 and V is TRBV12-1; the table calls TRBD2, which could not be checked here. TRBV12-1 is assigned pseudogene status. There are 14 residues in the CDR3. CDR3 protein: CASSPRIWPDTQYF. DNA of the CDR3: TGTGCCAGCTCCCCTAGGATCTGGCCAGATACGCAGTATTTT.

This chain links TRBV6-1 with TRBJ2-2; D gene uncertain. The germline V and J ends were trimmed by 8 bases and 2 bases, with 9 bases remaining between them. This CDR3 spans 13 amino acids. CDR1 MNHNS and CDR2 SASEGT come from the germline V gene. CDR3 loop: CASGRPNTGELFF. The CDR3 nucleotides are TGTGCCAGCGGGCGGCCCAACACCGGGGAGCTGTTTTTT.

This chain connects TRBV19 to TRBJ2-2; D unresolved. This CDR3 is built from 14 residues. Germline CDR1 is LNHDA and CDR2 is SQIVND (reference sequence). The V and J ends lost 3 bases and 8 bases respectively, with 13 bases between them. CDR3 DNA: TGTGCCAGTAGTATCGGTCACCCCCCGGGGGAGCTGTTTTTT. It is translated as CASSIGHPPGELFF. The entire variable domain, with the rest obtained from reference TRBV19 and TRBJ2-2, is as follows: DGGITQSPKYLFRKEGQNVTLSCEQNLNHDAMYWYRQDPGQGLRLIYYSQIVNDFQKGDIAEGYSVSREKKESFPLTVTSAQKNPTAFYLCASSIGHPPGELFFGEGSRLTVL.

The rearrangement uses TRBV18 and TRBJ1-5; D not certain. This CDR3 has 13 amino acids. The germline gives CDR1 KGHSH, CDR2 LQKENI. V shed 5 bases and J shed 5 bases, with 10 bases lying between them. CDR3 DNA sequence: TGTGCCAGCTCAGACGGCCCCGATCAGCCCCAGCATTTT. Translated, it gives CASSDGPDQPQHF.

The rearrangement uses TRBV5-1 and TRBJ2-5; 7 bases agree with TRBD1. There are 15 residues in the CDR3. Germline CDR1 SGHRS, CDR2 YFSETQ. Trimming took 2 bases from V and 2 from J; bases not matched to a gene: 6. As DNA, the CDR3 is TGCGCCAGCAGCTTCAATGGGGACAGACAAGAGACCCAGTACTTC. It specifies CASSFNGDRQETQYF. The full variable domain, rest sourced from reference TRBV5-1 and TRBJ2-5, is KAGVTQTPRYLIKTRGQQVTLSCSPISGHRSVSWYQQTPGQGLQFLFEYFSETQRNKGNFPGRFSGRQFSNSRSEMNVSTLELGDSALYLCASSFNGDRQETQYFGPGTRLLVL.

The rearrangement uses TRBV5-1 and TRBJ2-7; D may be TRBD2 (6 bases). Germline lookup yields CDR1 SGHRS and CDR2 YFSETQ. The CDR3 has 15 residues. Trimming stripped 0 bases from V and 4 bases from J, with 14 bases between. As DNA, the CDR3 is TGCGCCAGCAGCTTGGCGGGGGACCTACCATACGAGCAGTACTTC. It yields the protein CASSLAGDLPYEQYF.

A single count supports this clone. Other DNA sequences within the sample encode an identical CDR3. The chain joins TRBV11-2 to TRBJ1-5; D remains ambiguous. The germline V gene has CDR1 SGHAT and CDR2 FQNNGV. This CDR3 has 14 residues. V was cut by 5 bases and J by 0 bases, with 8 bases left in between. CDR3 DNA: TGTGCCAGCAGCCTAACAGATAGCAATCAGCCCCAGCATTTT. Protein product: CASSLTDSNQPQHF. The full variable domain, completed using reference TRBV11-2 and TRBJ1-5, is EAGVAQSPRYKIIEKRQSVAFWCNPISGHATLYWYQQILGQGPKLLIQFQNNGVVDDSQLPKDRFSAERLKGVDSTLKIQPAKLEDSAVYLCASSLTDSNQPQHFGDGTRLSIL.

The sample holds one count of this clone. The chain couples TRBV16 to TRBJ1-2; D gene ambiguous. CDR1 and CDR2 from the germline V gene are KGHSY and FQNENV. V was pared by 2 bases and J by 1 base, with 5 bases between. The CDR3 is made up of 13 amino acids. DNA for the CDR3: TGTGCCAGCAGCCAAGGGAATAACTATGGCTACACCTTC. Its translation is CASSQGNNYGYTF. Combining the CDR3 with reference TRBV16 and TRBJ1-2 gives the whole variable domain GEEVAQTPKHLVRGEGQKAKLYCAPIKGHSYVFWYQQVLKNEFKFLISFQNENVFDETGMPKERFSAKCLPNSPCSLEIQATKLEDSAVYFCASSQGNNYGYTFGSGTRLTVV.

V and J are TRBV6-6 and TRBJ2-7; no reliable D call. The V gene's germline CDR1 is MNHNY and CDR2 SVGAGI (reference sequence). V dropped 6 bases and J dropped 6 bases, with 12 bases sitting between them. The CDR3 has 12 residues. The CDR3 loop is CASRATGGEQYF. CDR3 nucleotides: TGTGCCAGCAGAGCCACCGGTGGCGAGCAGTACTTC.

This CDR3 is CASSFTGGDTQYF. The CDR3 DNA reads TGTGCCAGCAGTTTTACAGGGGGGGATACGCAGTATTTT. The chain is built from TRBV6-5 and TRBJ2-3; 8 bases map to TRBD1. The CDR3 covers 13 residues. Germline V gene lookup returns CDR1 MNHEY and CDR2 SVGAGI. Losses at the gene ends were 4 bases for V and 6 bases for J; bases not matched to a gene: 3.